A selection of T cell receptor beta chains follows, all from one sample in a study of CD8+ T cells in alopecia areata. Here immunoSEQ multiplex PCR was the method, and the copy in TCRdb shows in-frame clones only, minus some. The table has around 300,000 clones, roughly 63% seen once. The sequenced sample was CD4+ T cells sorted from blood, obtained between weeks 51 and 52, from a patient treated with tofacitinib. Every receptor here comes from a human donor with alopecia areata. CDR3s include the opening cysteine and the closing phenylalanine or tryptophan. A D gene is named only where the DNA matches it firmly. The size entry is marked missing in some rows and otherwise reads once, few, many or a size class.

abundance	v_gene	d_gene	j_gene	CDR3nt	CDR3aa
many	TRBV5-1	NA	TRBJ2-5	TGCGCCAGCAGTTCTACCCCAGCCTCCCAAGAGACCCAGTACTTC	CASSSTPASQETQYF
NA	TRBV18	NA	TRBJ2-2	TGTGCCAGCTCACCGGGGGTGATCAACACCGGGGAGCTGTTTTTT	CASSPGVINTGELFF
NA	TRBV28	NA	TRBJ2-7	TGTGCCAGCTCGCAGGCGAGGTACGAGCAGTACTTC	CASSQARYEQYF
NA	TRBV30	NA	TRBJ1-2	TGTGCCTGGAGTGTAATCAGGGCAGAGGCTGGCTACACCTTC	CAWSVIRAEAGYTF
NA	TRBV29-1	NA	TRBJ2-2	TGCAGCGCATCCAGGGGGGGAACCGGGGAGCTGTTTTTT	CSASRGGTGELFF
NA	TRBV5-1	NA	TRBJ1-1	TGCGCCAGCAGCTTCGAGGGACCGGGAAGGAACACTGAAGCTTTCTTT	CASSFEGPGRNTEAFF
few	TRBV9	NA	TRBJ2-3	TGTGCCAGCAGCCCGGCCCTTATGACGGATGCGCAGTATTTT	CASSPALMTDAQYF
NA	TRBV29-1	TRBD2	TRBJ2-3	TGCAGCGTTGATGAGCTAGCGGAGGCGGATACGCAGTATTTT	CSVDELAEADTQYF
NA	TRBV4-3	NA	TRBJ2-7	TGCGCCAGCAGCCAAGATGGCGGCTACGAGCAGTACTTC	CASSQDGGYEQYF
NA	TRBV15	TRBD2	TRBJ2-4	TGTGCCACCAGCGGACGGACTAGCGGGGACCCTTTCAAAAACATTCAGTACTTC	CATSGRTSGDPFKNIQYF
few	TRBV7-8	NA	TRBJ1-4	TGTGCCAGCAGCTCCATCGATCGGGGCCACCTTGAAAAACTGTTTTTT	CASSSIDRGHLEKLFF
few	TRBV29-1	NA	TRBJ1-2	TGCAGCATCTCGGGAGGGGCTAACTATGGCTACACCTTC	CSISGGANYGYTF
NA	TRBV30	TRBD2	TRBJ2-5	TGTGCCTGGAGTGGGGTTACTAGCGGGGGGCAAGAGACCCAGTACTTC	CAWSGVTSGGQETQYF
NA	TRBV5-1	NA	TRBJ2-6	TGCGCCAGCAGCTTGAAATCCATCGGGGCCAACGTCCTGACTTTC	CASSLKSIGANVLTF
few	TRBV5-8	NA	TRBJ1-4	TGTGCCAGCAGCTTGGAACAGCATAATGAAAAACTGTTTTTT	CASSLEQHNEKLFF
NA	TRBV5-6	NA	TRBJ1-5	TGTGCCAGCAGTTCGCTGAGGGTGCTGGGTCAGCCCCAGCATTTT	CASSSLRVLGQPQHF
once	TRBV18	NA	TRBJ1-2	TGTGCCAGCTCACCTCGGACAGTGATCGGCTACACCTTC	CASSPRTVIGYTF
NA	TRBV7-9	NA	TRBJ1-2	TGTGCCAGCAGTTGGAAGGACCGGCGGTTGCGCTACACCTTC	CASSWKDRRLRYTF
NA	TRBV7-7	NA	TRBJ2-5	TGTGCTAGCAGCTTAGTTGGCGGGGTTCAAGAGACCCAGTACTTC	CASSLVGGVQETQYF
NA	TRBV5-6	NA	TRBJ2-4	TGTGCCAGCAGCCCCGCGGGGATAGCCAAAAACATTCAGTACTTC	CASSPAGIAKNIQYF
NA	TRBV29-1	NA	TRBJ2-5	TGCAGCGTCAGAACGTACCAAGAGACCCAGTACTTC	CSVRTYQETQYF
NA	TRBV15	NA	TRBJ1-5	TGTGCCACCAGCAGAGATATGGCTGTTTATAGCAATCAGCCCCAGCATTTT	CATSRDMAVYSNQPQHF
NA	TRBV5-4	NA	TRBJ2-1	TGTGCCAGCAGCACGGAATGGGGGAGAAGCAATGAGCAGTTCTTC	CASSTEWGRSNEQFF
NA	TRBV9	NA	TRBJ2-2	TGTGCCAGCAGCGTAGCTGGGGCAGGATCTGCCACCGGGGAGCTGTTTTTT	CASSVAGAGSATGELFF
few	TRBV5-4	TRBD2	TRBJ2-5	TGTGCCAGCAGCCAGAGCGGGGAGGAGACCCAGTACTTC	CASSQSGEETQYF
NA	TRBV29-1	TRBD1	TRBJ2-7	TGCAGCGTAACCAAAGGGACAGGGTCAGGCGAGCAGTACTTC	CSVTKGTGSGEQYF
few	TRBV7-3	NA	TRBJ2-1	TGTGCCAGCAGCCCCGGGGCCCGAGCAACTGAGCAGTTCTTC	CASSPGARATEQFF
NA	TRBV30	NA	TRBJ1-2	TGTGCCTGGAGTAAGGGGGATAACTATGGCTACACCTTC	CAWSKGDNYGYTF
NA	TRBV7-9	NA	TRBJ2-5	TGTGCCAGCAGCTTAGCGGTTCAGGGCGCCCCGTACTTC	CASSLAVQGAPYF
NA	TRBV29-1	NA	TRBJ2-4	TGCAGCGTGGGGGGACAGCTCGGGCACATTCAGTACTTC	CSVGGQLGHIQYF
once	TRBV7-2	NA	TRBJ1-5	TGTGCCAGCAGCCTATATTCGGGGTATCAGCCCCAGCATTTT	CASSLYSGYQPQHF
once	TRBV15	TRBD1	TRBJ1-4	TGTGCCACCAGCAGAGGCCTTCCGGGACAGGGAGGTGAAAAACTGTTTTTT	CATSRGLPGQGGEKLFF
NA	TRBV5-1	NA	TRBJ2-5	TGCGCCAGCAGCTTAAGGGGGATACAAGAGACCCAGTACTTC	CASSLRGIQETQYF
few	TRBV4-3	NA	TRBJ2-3	TGCGCCAGCAGCCAAGACAGGCGCACAGATACGCAGTATTTT	CASSQDRRTDTQYF
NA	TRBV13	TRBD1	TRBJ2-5	TGTGCCAGCAGCATAGGGGGCAGGGTTGAGACCCAGTACTTC	CASSIGGRVETQYF
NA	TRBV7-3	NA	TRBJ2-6	TGTGCCAGCAGCTTAGGCTCTGGGGCCAACGTCCTGACTTTC	CASSLGSGANVLTF
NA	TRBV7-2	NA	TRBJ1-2	TGTGCCAGCAGCCGTACAAGGGATGGCTACACCTTC	CASSRTRDGYTF
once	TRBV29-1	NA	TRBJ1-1	TGCAGCGTTGCAGGGCTCATGAACACTGAAGCTTTCTTT	CSVAGLMNTEAFF
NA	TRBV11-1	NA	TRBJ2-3	TGTGCCAGCAGTCAGGGCACAGATACGCAGTATTTT	CASSQGTDTQYF
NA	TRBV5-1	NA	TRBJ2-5	TGCGCCAGCAGCCCGCTGGGGGAGACCCAGTACTTC	CASSPLGETQYF
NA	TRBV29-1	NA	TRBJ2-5	TGCAGCGTTGTAAGCGGCGGGGCGGGGACCCAGTACTTC	CSVVSGGAGTQYF
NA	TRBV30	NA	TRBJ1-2	TGTGCCTGGAGTAGCAAGGGAACGCCAGGCTACACCTTC	CAWSSKGTPGYTF